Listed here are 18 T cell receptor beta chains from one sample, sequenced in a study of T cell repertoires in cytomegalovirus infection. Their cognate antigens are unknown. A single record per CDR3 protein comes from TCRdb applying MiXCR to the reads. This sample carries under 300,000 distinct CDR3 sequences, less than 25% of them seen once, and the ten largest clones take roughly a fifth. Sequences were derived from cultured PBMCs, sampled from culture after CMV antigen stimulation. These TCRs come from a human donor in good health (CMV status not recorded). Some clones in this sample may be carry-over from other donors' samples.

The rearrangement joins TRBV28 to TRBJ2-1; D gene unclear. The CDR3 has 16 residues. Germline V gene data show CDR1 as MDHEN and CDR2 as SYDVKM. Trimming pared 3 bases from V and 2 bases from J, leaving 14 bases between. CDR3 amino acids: CASSFPPYRTYNEQFF. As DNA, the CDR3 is TGTGCCAGCAGTTTCCCACCATACCGTACCTACAATGAGCAGTTCTTC.

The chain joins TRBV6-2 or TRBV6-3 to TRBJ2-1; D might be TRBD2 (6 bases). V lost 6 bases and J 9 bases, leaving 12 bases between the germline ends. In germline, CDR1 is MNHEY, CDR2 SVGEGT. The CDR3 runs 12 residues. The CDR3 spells CASRMAGGEQFF. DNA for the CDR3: TGTGCCAGCAGGATGGCCGGGGGTGAGCAGTTCTTC.

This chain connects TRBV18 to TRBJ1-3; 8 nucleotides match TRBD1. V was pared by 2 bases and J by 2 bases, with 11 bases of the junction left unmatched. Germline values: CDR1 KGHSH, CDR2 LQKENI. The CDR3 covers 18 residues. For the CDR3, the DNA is TGTGCCAGCTCACCAACAGGGGGGTTTGTCGCTACTGGAAACACCATATATTTT. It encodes CASSPTGGFVATGNTIYF.

The chain's CDR3 is CASSHTGTPNTEAFF. The CDR3 region has the DNA TGTGCCAGCAGTCATACCGGGACACCGAACACTGAAGCTTTCTTT. This sequence joins TRBV6-5 and TRBJ1-1; TRBD1 is a possible D gene (6 bases). The CDR3 consists of 15 residues. CDR1 and CDR2 from the germline V gene are MNHEY and SVGAGI. Trimming took off 5 bases at V and 1 base at J, with 14 bases between the two ends.

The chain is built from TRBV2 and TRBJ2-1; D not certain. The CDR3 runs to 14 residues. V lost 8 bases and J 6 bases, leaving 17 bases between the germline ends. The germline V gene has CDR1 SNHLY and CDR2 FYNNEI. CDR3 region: CASGPEVFGNEQFF. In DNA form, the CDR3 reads TGTGCCAGCGGTCCTGAGGTCTTTGGCAATGAGCAGTTCTTC.

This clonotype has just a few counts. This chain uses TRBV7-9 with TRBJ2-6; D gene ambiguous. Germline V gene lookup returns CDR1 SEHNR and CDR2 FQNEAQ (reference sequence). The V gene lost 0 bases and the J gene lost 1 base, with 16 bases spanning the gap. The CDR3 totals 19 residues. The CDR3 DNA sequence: TGTGCCAGCAGCTTAGCGTGGCTCTTAGCCTTTTCTGGGGCCAACGTCCTGACTTTC. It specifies CASSLAWLLAFSGANVLTF.

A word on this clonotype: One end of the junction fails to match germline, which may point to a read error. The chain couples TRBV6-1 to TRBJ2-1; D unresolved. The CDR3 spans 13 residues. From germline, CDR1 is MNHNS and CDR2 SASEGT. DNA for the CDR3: TGTGCCAGCAGTGAAGGGCGACGAGTAGGGTTGTCGTTC. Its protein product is CASSEGRRVGLSF.

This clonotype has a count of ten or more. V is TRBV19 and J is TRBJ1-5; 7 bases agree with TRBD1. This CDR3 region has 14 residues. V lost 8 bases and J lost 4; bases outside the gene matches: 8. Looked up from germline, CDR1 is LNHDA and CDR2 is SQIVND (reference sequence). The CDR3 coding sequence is TGTGCCAGTTGGGGCGACAGGGAGAATCAGCCCCAGCATTTT. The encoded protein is CASWGDRENQPQHF. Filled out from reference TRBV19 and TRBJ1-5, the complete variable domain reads DGGITQSPKYLFRKEGQNVTLSCEQNLNHDAMYWYRQDPGQGLRLIYYSQIVNDFQKGDIAEGYSVSREKKESFPLTVTSAQKNPTAFYLCASWGDRENQPQHFGDGTRLSIL.

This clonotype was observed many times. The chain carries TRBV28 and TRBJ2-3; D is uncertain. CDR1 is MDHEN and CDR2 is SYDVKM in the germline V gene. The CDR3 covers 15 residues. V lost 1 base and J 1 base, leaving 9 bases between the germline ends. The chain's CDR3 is CASSLSRSGTDTQYF. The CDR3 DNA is TGTGCCAGCAGTTTATCGAGAAGCGGCACAGATACGCAGTATTTT.

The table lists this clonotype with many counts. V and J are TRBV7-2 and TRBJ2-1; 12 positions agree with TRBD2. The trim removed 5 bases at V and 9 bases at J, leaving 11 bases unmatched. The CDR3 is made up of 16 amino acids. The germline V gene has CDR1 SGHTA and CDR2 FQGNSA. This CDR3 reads CASSLEGSSGRAEQFF. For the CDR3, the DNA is TGTGCCAGCAGCCTTGAGGGGTCTAGCGGGAGGGCTGAGCAGTTCTTC. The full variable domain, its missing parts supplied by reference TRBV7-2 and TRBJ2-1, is GAGVSQSPSNKVTEKGKDVELRCDPISGHTALYWYRQSLGQGLEFLIYFQGNSAPDKSGLPSDRFSAERTGGSVSTLTIQRTQQEDSAVYLCASSLEGSSGRAEQFFGPGTRLTVL.

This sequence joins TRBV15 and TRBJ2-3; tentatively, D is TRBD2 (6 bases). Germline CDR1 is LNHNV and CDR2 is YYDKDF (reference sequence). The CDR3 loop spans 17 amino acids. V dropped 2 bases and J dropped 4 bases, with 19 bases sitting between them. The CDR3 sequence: CATSRPVGLEKSDTQYF. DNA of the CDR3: TGTGCCACCAGCAGACCGGTGGGACTCGAGAAGTCAGATACGCAGTATTTT.

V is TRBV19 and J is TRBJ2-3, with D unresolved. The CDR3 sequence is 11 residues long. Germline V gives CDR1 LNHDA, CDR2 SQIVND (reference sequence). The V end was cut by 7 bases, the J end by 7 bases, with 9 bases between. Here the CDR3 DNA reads TGTGCCAGTAAGGGTAGGAATACGCAGTATTTT. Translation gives CASKGRNTQYF.

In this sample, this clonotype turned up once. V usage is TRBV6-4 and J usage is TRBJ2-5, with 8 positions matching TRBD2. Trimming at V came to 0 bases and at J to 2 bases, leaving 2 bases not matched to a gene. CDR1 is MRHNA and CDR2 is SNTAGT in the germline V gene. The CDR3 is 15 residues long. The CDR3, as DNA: TGTGCCAGCAGTGACTCGCCTAGCGGGCAAGAGACCCAGTACTTC. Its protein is CASSDSPSGQETQYF.

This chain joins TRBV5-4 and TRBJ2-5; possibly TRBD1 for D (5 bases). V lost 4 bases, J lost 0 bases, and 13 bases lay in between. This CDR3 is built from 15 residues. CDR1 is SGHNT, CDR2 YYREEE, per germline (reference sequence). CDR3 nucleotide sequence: TGTGCCAGCAGCACAAGGACACTAAACCAAGAGACCCAGTACTTC. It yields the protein CASSTRTLNQETQYF. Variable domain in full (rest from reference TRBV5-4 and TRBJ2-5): ETGVTQSPTHLIKTRGQQVTLRCSSQSGHNTVSWYQQALGQGPQFIFQYYREEENGRGNFPPRFSGLQFPNYSSELNVNALELDDSALYLCASSTRTLNQETQYFGPGTRLLVL.

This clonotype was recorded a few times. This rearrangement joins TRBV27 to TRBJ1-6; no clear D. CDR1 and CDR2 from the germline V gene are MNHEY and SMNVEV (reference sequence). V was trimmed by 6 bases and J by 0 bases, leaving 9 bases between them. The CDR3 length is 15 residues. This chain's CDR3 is CASRPPLSYNSPLHF. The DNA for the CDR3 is TGTGCCAGCAGACCTCCTCTCTCCTATAATTCACCCCTCCACTTT.

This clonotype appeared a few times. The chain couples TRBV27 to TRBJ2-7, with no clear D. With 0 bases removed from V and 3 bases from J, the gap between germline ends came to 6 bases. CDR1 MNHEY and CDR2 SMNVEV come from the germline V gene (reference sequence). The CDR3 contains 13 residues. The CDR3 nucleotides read TGTGCCAGCAGTTTATCGACTGGCTACGAGCAGTACTTC. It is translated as CASSLSTGYEQYF.

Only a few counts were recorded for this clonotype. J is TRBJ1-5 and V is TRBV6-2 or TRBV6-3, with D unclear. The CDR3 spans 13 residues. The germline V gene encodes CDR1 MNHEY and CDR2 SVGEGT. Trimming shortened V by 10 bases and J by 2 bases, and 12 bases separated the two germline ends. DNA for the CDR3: TGTGCCACCGCGGATACGGGCAATCAGCCCCAGCATTTT. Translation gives CATADTGNQPQHF.

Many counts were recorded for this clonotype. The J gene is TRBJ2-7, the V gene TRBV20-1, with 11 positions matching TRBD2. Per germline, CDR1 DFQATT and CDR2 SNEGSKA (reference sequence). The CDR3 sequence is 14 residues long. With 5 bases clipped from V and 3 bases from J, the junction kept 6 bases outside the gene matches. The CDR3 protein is CSARPGTSGYEQYF. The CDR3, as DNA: TGCAGTGCTCGGCCGGGGACTAGCGGCTACGAGCAGTACTTC.